This T cell receptor beta chain was identified in a study of cytomegalovirus exposure and HLA in healthy donors. About this clone itself: Its antigen remains unidentified.

Germline loops: CDR1 SGHDT, CDR2 YYEEEE. With V trimmed by 4 bases and J by 5 bases, 5 bases remained unmatched. The CDR3 spans 14 residues. The PCR was carried out with 60 Vbeta primers and 13 Jbeta primers. The table came from immunoSEQ multiplex PCR; TCRdb's copy has only in-frame clones and leaves some out. Of over 75,000 clones in the sample, roughly 75% were seen once. Study results and limitations: Across donors, most TCRs were seen rarely, yet some public ones were widespread.

This clonotype was sampled from a woman aged 60-75 years in good health and CMV-seronegative. The chain joins TRBV5-6 to TRBJ1-5; TRBD1 matches at 8 bases. The sequencing input was PBMCs. CDR3 residues: CASSLTGGHQPQHF. Written as DNA, the CDR3 is TGTGCCAGCAGCCTCACAGGGGGGCATCAGCCCCAGCATTTT.